Listed here are 17 T cell receptor beta chains from one sample, sequenced in a study of T cell responses to AZD1222 COVID-19 vaccine. Profiling relied on immunoSEQ multiplex PCR, and the TCRdb table lists in-frame clones only, not all of them. The sample yields 100,000 to 150,000 clones, approximately 90% seen once. Sample: peripheral blood, taken 28 days after the second AZD1222 dose. These receptors all come from an adult who received the AZD1222 COVID-19 vaccine.

The V call is TRBV13, the J call TRBJ1-2, with 9 positions matching TRBD1. The germline CDR1 and CDR2 sequences are PRHDT and FYEKMQ (reference sequence). This CDR3 has 17 amino acids. The V and J ends lost 5 bases and 4 bases, in that order; junction bases with no gene match: 14. CDR3: CASSKVGTGYGIYGYTF. Written as DNA, the CDR3 is TGTGCCAGCAGCAAGGTCGGGACAGGGTACGGGATCTATGGCTACACCTTC.

This clone is a singleton in its sample. The rearrangement joins TRBV5-1 to TRBJ2-3, with no clear D. The CDR3 contains 15 residues. Germline V CDR1 and CDR2: SGHRS, YFSETQ. Trimming removed 4 bases from V and 1 base from J, with 13 bases in between. The CDR3 region has the DNA TGCGCCAGCAGCCACTTCGAGCCCCGCACAGATACGCAGTATTTT. The encoded protein is CASSHFEPRTDTQYF.

V is TRBV9 and J is TRBJ1-4; 8 nucleotides align to TRBD1. V was pared by 0 bases and J by 6 bases, with 7 bases of the junction left unmatched. From germline, CDR1 is SGDLS and CDR2 YYNGEE. This CDR3 contains 16 residues. This CDR3 reads CASSVEAGGGDEKLFF. CDR3 DNA: TGTGCCAGCAGCGTAGAAGCAGGGGGCGGGGATGAAAAACTGTTTTTT.

The rearrangement uses TRBV18 and TRBJ2-7; tentatively, D is TRBD1 (6 bases). Trimming shortened V by 3 bases and J by 3 bases, and 12 bases separated the two germline ends. The length of the CDR3 is 14 residues. Germline V CDR1 and CDR2: KGHSH, LQKENI. This CDR3 reads CASSPPWDIYEQYF. Here the CDR3 DNA reads TGTGCCAGCTCACCCCCCTGGGACATCTACGAGCAGTACTTC.

This chain connects TRBV7-2 to TRBJ2-5, with 10 bases identical to TRBD2. The V gene end was trimmed by 2 bases and the J gene end by 3 bases; junction bases not matched to a gene: 12. CDR1 SGHTA and CDR2 FQGNSA come from the germline V gene. This CDR3 region has 18 residues. CDR3 sequence reads: CASSLWAMGLAQKETQYF. As DNA, the CDR3 is TGTGCCAGCAGCTTATGGGCAATGGGACTAGCGCAAAAAGAGACCCAGTACTTC.

This clone has more than one count but fewer than ten. In DNA, the CDR3 is TGTGCCAGCAGTGAAGCGGGGGGCTCTAACAATGAGCAGTTCTTC. Translating it yields CASSEAGGSNNEQFF. The V and J genes are TRBV6-4 and TRBJ2-1; 9 nucleotides match TRBD2. Germline V gives CDR1 MRHNA, CDR2 SNTAGT. Germline trimming cut 3 bases from V and 5 bases from J; bases unmatched to any gene: 5. The length of the CDR3 is 15 residues.

J is TRBJ2-2 and V is TRBV6-5; TRBD1 or TRBD2 may be the D gene (5 bases each). Germline loops: CDR1 MNHEY, CDR2 SVGAGI. This CDR3 spans 13 amino acids. V was shortened by 7 bases and J by 6 bases, with 12 bases between the two germline ends. CDR3 sequence: CASTNPGPGELFF. DNA for the CDR3: TGTGCCAGCACTAACCCGGGGCCCGGGGAGCTGTTTTTT.

CDR3 DNA sequence: TGTGCCAGTAGTATGGCGAGACAGGGAGGATCGAAGAACACTGAAGCTTTCTTT. This translates into CASSMARQGGSKNTEAFF. The gene calls are TRBV19 and TRBJ1-1; 7 positions agree with TRBD1. Germline lookup yields CDR1 LNHDA and CDR2 SQIVND (reference sequence). The CDR3 is 18 residues long. Germline trimming cut 3 bases from V and 1 base from J; bases unmatched to any gene: 14.

The V and J genes are TRBV5-6 and TRBJ2-3; 8 bases line up with TRBD2. Trimming removed 4 bases from V and 3 bases from J; junction bases left unmatched: 7. The CDR3 has 15 residues. The germline CDR1 and CDR2 sequences are SGHDT and YYEEEE. The CDR3 region has the DNA TGTGCCAGCAGCGAGAGCGGGAGCGGGACAGATACGCAGTATTTT. It specifies CASSESGSGTDTQYF.

This chain links TRBV28 with TRBJ2-5, with 9 bases that match TRBD1. The germline CDR1 and CDR2 sequences are MDHEN and SYDVKM. V trimming: 6 bases; J trimming: 5 bases; junction bases outside the gene matches: 13. CDR3 length: 16 amino acids. This chain's CDR3 is CASRQQGADFTETQYF. The DNA for the CDR3 is TGTGCCAGCAGACAACAGGGGGCGGACTTTACGGAGACCCAGTACTTC. Full variable domain (rest looked up from reference TRBV28 and TRBJ2-5): DVKVTQSSRYLVKRTGEKVFLECVQDMDHENMFWYRQDPGLGLRLIYFSYDVKMKEKGDIPEGYSVSREKKERFSLILESASTNQTSMYLCASRQQGADFTETQYFGPGTRLLVL.

The chain uses TRBV2 and TRBJ2-7; tentative D call: TRBD2 (6 bases). The CDR3 covers 13 residues. Germline assignment: CDR1 SNHLY and CDR2 FYNNEI. The V gene lost 2 bases and the J gene lost 3 bases, with 8 bases spanning the gap. DNA of the CDR3: TGTGCCAGCAGTGAACTGGGGGGCTACGAGCAGTACTTC. Encoded protein: CASSELGGYEQYF.

As regards this clone: Its ends do not fully match the called genes, so a read error is possible. This chain connects TRBV28 to TRBJ1-6; D unresolved. The germline CDR1 and CDR2 sequences are MDHEN and SYDVKM. The CDR3 loop spans 13 amino acids. As DNA, the CDR3 is TGTGCCAGCTTCTTATCAAGGGATTCGCCCCTCCACTTT. Amino acid sequence: CASFLSRDSPLHF.

This chain links TRBV28 with TRBJ1-2; 8 bases map to TRBD1. Per germline, CDR1 MDHEN and CDR2 SYDVKM. The V segment lost 5 bases and the J segment 8 bases; nucleotides outside the gene matches: 10. The CDR3 is 14 residues long. CDR3 loop: CASSEGSGGKGYTF. As DNA, the CDR3 is TGTGCCAGCAGTGAGGGTTCAGGGGGCAAAGGCTACACCTTC.

The V and J genes are TRBV24-1 and TRBJ1-6; D not resolved. Germline V lookup: CDR1 KGHDR, CDR2 SFDVKD. This CDR3 spans 13 amino acids. Trimming removed 4 bases from V and 9 bases from J, with 9 bases in between. The DNA for the CDR3 is TGTGCCACCAGTGAGTCCGGGATTTCACCCCTCCACTTT. Its protein product is CATSESGISPLHF.

V usage is TRBV4-3 and J usage is TRBJ1-5; no firm D call. The V gene's germline CDR1 is LGHNA and CDR2 YSLEER. This CDR3 contains 13 residues. V shed 1 base and J shed 5 bases, with 6 bases lying between them. The CDR3 DNA reads as TGCGCCAGCAGCCAAGTTGGAGATCAGCCCCAGCATTTT. Its translation: CASSQVGDQPQHF.

The chain carries TRBV6-6 and TRBJ1-5; TRBD1 matches 7 bases. The CDR3 has 15 residues. Trimming took 5 bases from V and 3 from J; bases not matched to a gene: 7. Germline lookup yields CDR1 MNHNY and CDR2 SVGAGI (reference sequence). The CDR3 protein is CASSGAGQANQPQHF. CDR3 bases: TGTGCCAGCAGTGGGGCCGGACAGGCCAATCAGCCCCAGCATTTT.

The chain couples TRBV4-2 to TRBJ2-7; 9 bases map to TRBD1. The CDR3 length is 15 residues. Germline V CDR1 and CDR2: LGHNA, YNFKEQ. The junction had 9 bases not matched to a gene; V was cut back by 6 bases and J by 3 bases. CDR3 region: CASRQGAEPIYEQYF. The CDR3 coding sequence is TGTGCCAGCAGACAGGGGGCGGAACCGATCTACGAGCAGTACTTC.